Reported below is one T cell receptor beta chain. Its antigen is still unknown. No clone much larger than this one lies a single base away; base qualities are absent. The treatment or condition label, as the study defines it: approximately 18 received Ad26.COV2.S at low or high dose, single or two shots; about 5 received placebo; per-sample allocation not given. For vaccine and placebo recipients, the sequenced repertoires came from samples collected on day 63 after the first injection. In Cohort 1b, 25 or so adults aged 18-55 years were enrolled at a single site in Boston, USA, between 29 July and 7 August 2020. Ad26.COV2.S consisted of a replication-incompetent adenovirus type 26 vector by which a prefusion-stabilized SARS-CoV-2 spike protein from the original Wuhan strain was expressed. The source of the sample is a study of Ad26.COV2.S vaccination and SARS-CoV-2 variants listed by TCRdb under 2021. Broadly, across the study: Vaccine-arm donors came from COV1001, a multicentre, randomized, double-blind, placebo-controlled phase I-IIa trial of Ad26.COV2.S in healthy adults. Dosing of Ad26.COV2.S was intramuscular, at either 5x10^10 or 1x10^11 viral particles, delivered as one shot or as two shots spaced 56 days apart. TCRbeta repertoire sequencing served as the tool for gauging how specific and how broad the SARS-CoV-2-reactive T cell receptors were following Ad26.COV2.S vaccination. The TCR-sequenced set comprised roughly 30 samples: approximately 19 Ad26.COV2.S vaccine recipients, 5 placebo recipients and 8 SARS-CoV-2 convalescent individuals. Trial participants were randomized into five groups of five: low-dose or high-dose Ad26.COV2.S given once or twice, or placebo on both occasions. Investigators did not know the trial group allocation while performing experiments and assessing outcomes.

The investigation overall reported the following: Non-spike TCR breadth was comparable between vaccine and placebo recipients, consistent with the vaccine containing only spike. According to the authors, total T cell responses may have been underestimated by the TCR breadth and depth analyses. Substantial breadth of spike-specific CD8+ and CD4+ T cell responses was reported after vaccination. Ad26.COV2.S recipients had higher spike-specific TCR breadth than placebo recipients (P = 0.0014). Comparing responses between vaccine doses or regimens was not something the study was powered to do.

The CDR3 numbers 18 residues from cysteine through phenylalanine. The DNA shown is the 54-base CDR3, in frame from base 1. Germline trimming: 4 bases from V, 5 bases from J; junction bases outside gene matches: 9. The germline V gene (reference sequence) provides CDR1 LGHDT and CDR2 YNNKEL. The immunoSEQ Assay was the method used to sequence TCRbeta CDR3 regions. After extraction, genomic DNA underwent amplification by bias-controlled multiplex PCR, followed by high-throughput sequencing. In the authors' own workflow: To quantify the absolute abundance of every unique TCRbeta CDR3 region, sequences were collapsed and filtered. T cell fraction was estimated by normalizing TCRbeta template counts to usable DNA, which was measured by amplifying reference genes present in all nucleated cells. Repertoire TCRs were annotated as SARS-CoV-2-specific when V gene, CDR3 amino acid sequence and J gene were exactly matched to a known reactive TCR set. The reference SARS-CoV-2 TCR set came from MIRA and was filtered for enrichment in COVID-19-positive ImmuneCODE repertoires, removing public or cross-reactive TCRs. Drawing on the MIRA antigens, annotated TCRs were analysed further at the level of specific ORF or position within ORF. Breadth was defined as the number of annotated unique rearrangements divided by the total number of unique productive rearrangements, and depth was defined as the summed frequency of the annotated unique rearrangements. Two-sided Wilcoxon rank-sum tests were used to compare TCR breadth between groups. What TCRdb holds here is the immuneACCESS table cut down to in-frame rearrangements. Part of the clones is not present; checked against another copy, under half of the missing clones reflect an unresolved V gene, and the others are unexplained. Clone size and V and J calls were adopted from that table, with D and trimming inferred from the DNA. The sample table holds around 400,000 clones, of which roughly 85% were seen once. Around 7.3% of the sample goes to the ten largest clones.

Sample: peripheral blood, taken in a trial of Ad26.COV2.S vaccine versus placebo. This TCR derives from a person aged 18-60 years who received the Ad26.COV2.S COVID-19 vaccine or a placebo. This receptor chain uses TRBV3-1 (or the pseudogene TRBV3-2) and TRBJ2-3; TRBD2 lines up with 16 middle nucleotides. The DNA sequence reads TGTGCCAGCAGCCCCTCAGGGACTAGCGGGAGGGCAGGAGATACGCAGTATTTT. Translated, it gives CASSPSGTSGRAGDTQYF.